A selection of T cell receptor beta chains follows, all from one sample in a study of read filtering for tumor transcriptome and immune sequencing. Using its own MiXCR run on the reads, TCRdb lists one record per CDR3 protein. Of about 57,000 distinct CDR3 sequences listed, more than 20% are singletons. The sequencing input was a population of CD138-negative cells sorted from bone marrow. These receptors originate from a donor at least 40 years old with multiple myeloma. Both conserved end residues are part of each CDR3. Each record gives: V gene, clone size, J gene, D gene, CDR3 DNA, CDR3 protein. The D gene is left open where the match is weak. The size entry is marked missing in some rows and otherwise reads once, few, many or a size class.

>TRBV6-1|.|TRBJ2-3|TRBD1
TGTGCCAGCAGTGAAAGTGGGACAGGGGGGTATACGCAGTATTTT
CASSESGTGGYTQYF
>TRBV2|few|TRBJ2-2|TRBD2
TGTGCCAGCAATGGACTAGCGGGAGTTCCCGGGGAGCTGTTTTTT
CASNGLAGVPGELFF
>TRBV2|many|TRBJ2-2|TRBD1
TGTGCCAGCAATCGACAGGGGGCGCAAAACACCGGGGAGCTGTTTTTT
CASNRQGAQNTGELFF
>TRBV4-1|medium-sized|TRBJ2-1|.
TGCGCCAGCAGCCCCCCAGGAGAGGAGCAGTTCTTC
CASSPPGEEQFF
>TRBV5-1|many|TRBJ2-2|.
TGCGCCAGCAGCCCGCGGTTGGGAACGAACACCGGGGAGCTGTTTTTT
CASSPRLGTNTGELFF
>TRBV28|many|TRBJ2-7|.
TGTGCCAGCAGTCCCCGGGGGGCGCTTTCCTACGAGCAGTACTTC
CASSPRGALSYEQYF
>TRBV7-9|many|TRBJ2-1|TRBD2
TGTGCCAGCAGCTTAGGGTGGACCGGGACTAGTCCTTCTCGCTCCTACAATGAGCAGTTCTTC
CASSLGWTGTSPSRSYNEQFF
>TRBV2|few|TRBJ2-2|TRBD2
TGTGCCAGCAGCGGGAGGGCCGGGAACGGGGAGCTGTTTTTT
CASSGRAGNGELFF
>TRBV29-1|many|TRBJ2-1|TRBD2
TGCAGCGTCCCGGGACTAGCGGGATCCTACAATGAGCAGTTCTTC
CSVPGLAGSYNEQFF
>TRBV5-5|.|TRBJ2-2|TRBD1
TGTGCCAGCAGCCCCCAGGGGGCCTACACCGGGGAGCTGTTTTTT
CASSPQGAYTGELFF
>TRBV3-1|many|TRBJ2-1|.
TGTGCCAGCAGCCCACTTATAGGACGCACCAATGAGCAGTTCTTC
CASSPLIGRTNEQFF
>TRBV7-9|many|TRBJ1-5|.
TGTGCCAGCAGCTTAGCGGGCAGTGACAATCAGCCCCAGCATTTT
CASSLAGSDNQPQHF
>TRBV20-1|few|TRBJ1-5|.
TGCAGTGCTAGAGTGTACAGTCCCAATCAGCCCCAGCATTTT
CSARVYSPNQPQHF
>TRBV4-1|many|TRBJ2-1|TRBD1
TGCGCCAGCAGCTACGGACAGGCCAATGAGCAGTTCTTC
CASSYGQANEQFF
>TRBV24-1|many|TRBJ2-2|TRBD1
TGTGCCACCAGTGATACCCAACCGGGACAGCTCACCGGGGAGCTGTTTTTT
CATSDTQPGQLTGELFF
>TRBV7-8|.|TRBJ2-5|TRBD1
TGTGCCAGCACCACCGGGACAGTCAAAGAGACCCAGTACTTC
CASTTGTVKETQYF
>TRBV12-3/TRBV12-4|many|TRBJ2-1|TRBD2
TGTGCCAGCAGTTTCGGGGGGAATGAGCAGTTCTTC
CASSFGGNEQFF
>TRBV11-2|many|TRBJ2-4|.
TGTGCCAGCAACACGGACGGGGGCATTCAGTACTTC
CASNTDGGIQYF
>TRBV4-1|.|TRBJ2-2|TRBD2
TGCGCCAGCAAGAAAGAGGGACTAGCGGGAAGGGACACCGGGGAGCTGTTTTTT
CASKKEGLAGRDTGELFF
>TRBV5-1|few|TRBJ2-1|TRBD1
TGCGCCAGCAGCTTGGCCTTAGGGACAGGGTACAATGAGCAGTTCTTC
CASSLALGTGYNEQFF
>TRBV10-3|.|TRBJ1-1|.
TGTGCCATCACCCATGCCCCGGAGGGGACTGAAGCTTTCTTT
CAITHAPEGTEAFF
>TRBV11-1|few|TRBJ2-7|.
TGTGCCAGCAGCTTAGATACTTACCCCAACCCCTACGAGCAGTACTTC
CASSLDTYPNPYEQYF
>TRBV3-1|.|TRBJ1-2|.
TGTGCCAGCAGCCAAGACGAGGACTTCTATGGCTACACCTTC
CASSQDEDFYGYTF
>TRBV29-1|many|TRBJ1-1|.
TGCAGCGTTGGATCCAGGTTCGGTCGCACTGAAGCTTTCTTT
CSVGSRFGRTEAFF
>TRBV10-3|many|TRBJ2-1|TRBD2
TGTGCCATCAGTGCGGGACTAGCGGGGGCCGGAGATGAGCAGTTCTTC
CAISAGLAGAGDEQFF
>TRBV20-1|many|TRBJ2-3|.
TGCAGTGCAGCACCCCTTTTGTTCAGAAGCACAGATACGCAGTATTTT
CSAAPLLFRSTDTQYF
>TRBV5-6|many|TRBJ1-2|.
TGTGCCAGCAGCCCACGACATGTTGACGGCTACACCTTC
CASSPRHVDGYTF
>TRBV10-3|many|TRBJ1-1|.
TGTGCCATCAGTGGGGGGTTTGGCACTGAAGCTTTCTTT
CAISGGFGTEAFF
>TRBV10-2|few|TRBJ1-1|.
TGCGCCAGCAGTGAACCGGGTATGAACACTGAAGCTTTCTTT
CASSEPGMNTEAFF
>TRBV4-1|many|TRBJ2-2|TRBD2
TGCGCCAGCAGCCAAGATTCCGGGCTAGCGGATAGCGGGGAGCTGTTTTTT
CASSQDSGLADSGELFF
>TRBV11-2|.|TRBJ1-4|.
TGTGTCAGTAGTTCGTTAGCCCCCGGAGCAACTAATGAAAAACTGTTCTTT
CVSSSLAPGATNEKLFF
>TRBV5-6|few|TRBJ2-5|.
TGTGCCAGCAGCCCCCGTTACGGGGGCAGGGAGACCCAGTACTTC
CASSPRYGGRETQYF
>TRBV6-1|few|TRBJ1-5|.
TGTGCCAGCAGTGTCCGAGAGTGGGTCGGGAATCAGCCCCAGCATTTT
CASSVREWVGNQPQHF
>TRBV29-1|.|TRBJ1-3|TRBD1
TGCAGCGGGGGACAGCGTGGAAACACCATATATTTT
CSGGQRGNTIYF
>TRBV6-1|few|TRBJ1-2|TRBD1
TGTGCCAGCAGCGAGATTACCGGGACAGCAGGCGGCTACACCTTC
CASSEITGTAGGYTF
>TRBV28|many|TRBJ2-6|.
TGTGCCAGCAGCGCCCGGTCGGGTTACTCTGGGGCCAACGTCCTGACTTTC
CASSARSGYSGANVLTF
>TRBV5-4|many|TRBJ1-4|.
TGTGCCAGCAGCATGAAGGCTAATGAAAAACTGTTTTTT
CASSMKANEKLFF
>TRBV3-1|many|TRBJ2-3|.
TGTGCCAGCAGCCATACGGGACTTGGAACAGATACGCAGTATTTT
CASSHTGLGTDTQYF
>TRBV11-2|few|TRBJ2-1|TRBD2
TGTGCCAGCAGCTTAGGGGGCAGCGGGGGGATGGATGAGCAGTTCTTC
CASSLGGSGGMDEQFF
>TRBV29-1|many|TRBJ1-3|.
TGCAGCGTTTCAGGCCTCTCTGGAAACACCATATATTTT
CSVSGLSGNTIYF
>TRBV27|many|TRBJ2-7|.
TGTGCCAGCAGTAGTATAGGAGCCTACGAGCAGTACTTC
CASSSIGAYEQYF
>TRBV12-3/TRBV12-4|many|TRBJ2-1|.
TGTGCCAGCAGTCCAAAAGACGGATTAATGAAGGGGCAGTTCTTC
CASSPKDGLMKGQFF
>TRBV4-1|many|TRBJ2-3|.
TGCGCCAGCAGCCAAGAGGCCAGCACAGATACGCAGTATTTT
CASSQEASTDTQYF
>TRBV28|.|TRBJ2-7|TRBD2
TGTGCCAGCAGTCTACTAGCGGGAGGGAACGAGCAGTACTTC
CASSLLAGGNEQYF
>TRBV10-3|.|TRBJ1-3|.
TGTGCCATCAGGGACACCGCCTCTGGAAACACCATATATTTT
CAIRDTASGNTIYF
>TRBV29-1|.|TRBJ2-7|.
TGCAGCGTGCGGACCGCTGCCTACGAGCAGTACTTC
CSVRTAAYEQYF
>TRBV20-1|.|TRBJ2-7|.
TGCAGTGCACAGGACTCCCTTAGCCCAGGGTACGAGCAGTACTTC
CSAQDSLSPGYEQYF
>TRBV7-8|.|TRBJ2-7|.
TGTGCCAGCAGCTTAGCGAGCAGGGGATACGAGCAGTACTTC
CASSLASRGYEQYF
>TRBV5-1|many|TRBJ2-1|TRBD2
TGCGCCAGCACCCCCACTTTAGCGGGAGATGAGCAGTTCTTC
CASTPTLAGDEQFF
>TRBV12-5|many|TRBJ2-7|.
TGTGCTAGTGGTTTGGGCCGACACGACGAGCAGTACTTC
CASGLGRHDEQYF
>TRBV6-1|many|TRBJ2-5|.
TGTGCCAGCAGGGCAAGGGCGGAATGGGAGACCCAGTACTTC
CASRARAEWETQYF
>TRBV12-3/TRBV12-4|many|TRBJ2-1|TRBD2
TGTGCCAGCAGTCCCTCGTGGGGGGGAACAAACAATGAGCAGTTCTTC
CASSPSWGGTNNEQFF
>TRBV28|few|TRBJ2-3|.
TGTGCCAGCATCGGACGGTGGCGAGATACGCAGTATTTT
CASIGRWRDTQYF
>TRBV5-1|.|TRBJ1-2|TRBD1
TGCGCCAGCCGGGGGACAGGGGCGGATGGCTACACCTTC
CASRGTGADGYTF
>TRBV19|few|TRBJ2-3|TRBD2
TGTGCCGGAATAGCGGGGGACCTCACAGATACGCAGTATTTT
CAGIAGDLTDTQYF
>TRBV10-2|few|TRBJ2-1|.
TGCGCCAGCAGTGAGTTGGTAGCGGAATACAATGAGCAGTTCTTC
CASSELVAEYNEQFF
>TRBV29-1|many|TRBJ2-7|TRBD1
TGCAGCGCTGCAGGACCGGGACAGGGTGTCAGCGAGCAGTACTTC
CSAAGPGQGVSEQYF